The present entry profiles one T cell receptor beta chain with its context. This CDR3 region has 18 residues. The V end lost 7 bases, the J end lost 0 bases, and 23 bases lay between the germline ends. CDR1 is SGHNT, CDR2 YYREEE, per germline (reference sequence). The entry originates in a study of blood T cell repertoires in COVID-19. In the original processing: Reference gene primers were amplified, and this amplification served to estimate nucleated cell counts. Clones were read by immunoSEQ multiplex PCR, and TCRdb kept only the in-frame ones, dropping some. That table is the source of V, J and clone size, and D and trimming were worked out from the DNA. The table has roughly 230,000 clones, over 70% seen once.

The TCR sequence derives from a man aged 40-55 years with active or convalescent COVID-19. Sequencing input: peripheral blood. This chain uses TRBV5-4 with TRBJ1-3; D not resolved. CDR3 nucleotides: TGTGCCAGCTCCAGCTGGACCCTACGGGGTGGCTCTGGAAACACCATATATTTT. It yields the protein CASSSWTLRGGSGNTIYF.